This TCR beta chain came from a study of cytotoxic CD8 clonotypes in ibrutinib-treated CLL. This CDR3 is built from 15 residues. From germline, CDR1 is LNHDA and CDR2 SQIVND (reference sequence). V gave up 3 bases and J gave up 7 bases; unmatched junction bases: 4. Generated by immunoSEQ multiplex PCR, the TCRdb table keeps only in-frame clones and is missing some. This sample has 270,000 or so clones, with more than 70% found just once. This specimen was PBMCs, taken at disease progression, from a patient treated with ibrutinib. This sequence joins TRBV19 and TRBJ2-2; 11 bases map to TRBD2. This sequence originates from a human donor with chronic lymphocytic leukemia. CDR3 in DNA: TGTGCCAGTAGTATGCAACTAGCGGGGGTCGGGGAGCTGTTTTTT. Its protein product is CASSMQLAGVGELFF.